This TCR beta chain was profiled in a study of cytomegalovirus exposure and HLA in healthy donors. A remark on this clone: Its antigen remains unidentified.

Only in-frame clones appear in the TCRdb table, and some are missing; sequencing was by immunoSEQ multiplex PCR. The sample lists more than 150,000 clones, approximately 88% occurring once. The validation cohort, a group of around 130 subjects, included the donors and was separate from the roughly 600-subject first cohort. The study, taken as a whole, reports: Some TCR beta chains (approximately 180 of them) were listed as cytomegalovirus-associated. Most TCR sequences showed up rarely, but some public TCRs showed up in many donors.

The CDR3 totals 16 residues. The V segment lost 2 bases and the J segment 6 bases; nucleotides outside the gene matches: 8. From germline, CDR1 is GTSNPN and CDR2 SVGIG (reference sequence). The sequence derives from a man between 18 and 35 years old in good health and CMV-seropositive. The sequenced sample consisted of PBMCs. V usage is TRBV30 and J usage is TRBJ2-7, with 15 bases fitting TRBD2. CDR3 nucleotides: TGTGCCTGGAGTCGAGGACTAGCGGGAGGGCCGGGCGAGCAGTACTTC. It encodes CAWSRGLAGGPGEQYF.